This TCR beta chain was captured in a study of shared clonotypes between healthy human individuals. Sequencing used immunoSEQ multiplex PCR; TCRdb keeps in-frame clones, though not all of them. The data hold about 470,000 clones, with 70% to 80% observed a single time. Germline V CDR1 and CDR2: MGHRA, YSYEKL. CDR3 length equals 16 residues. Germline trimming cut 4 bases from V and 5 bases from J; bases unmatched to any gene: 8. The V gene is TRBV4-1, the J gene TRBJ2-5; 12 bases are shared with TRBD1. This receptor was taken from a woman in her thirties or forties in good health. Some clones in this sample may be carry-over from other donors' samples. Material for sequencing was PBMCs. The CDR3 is CASSLLGTGGDETQYF. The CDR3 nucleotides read TGCGCCAGCAGCCTATTAGGGACAGGGGGCGACGAGACCCAGTACTTC.